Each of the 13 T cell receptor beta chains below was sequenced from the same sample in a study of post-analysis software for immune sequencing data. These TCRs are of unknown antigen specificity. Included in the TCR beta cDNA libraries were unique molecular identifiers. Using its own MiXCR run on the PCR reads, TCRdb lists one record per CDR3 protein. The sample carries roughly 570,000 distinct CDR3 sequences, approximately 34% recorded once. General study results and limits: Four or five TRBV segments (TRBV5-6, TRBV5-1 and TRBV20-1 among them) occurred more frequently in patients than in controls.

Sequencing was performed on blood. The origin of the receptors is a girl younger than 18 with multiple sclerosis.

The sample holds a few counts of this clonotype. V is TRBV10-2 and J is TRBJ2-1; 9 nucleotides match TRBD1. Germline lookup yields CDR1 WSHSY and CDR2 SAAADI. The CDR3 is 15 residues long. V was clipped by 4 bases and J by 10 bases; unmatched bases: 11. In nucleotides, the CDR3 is TGCGCCAGCAGTGGAGGGACAGGGCTCCGGAGCGAGCAGTTCTTC. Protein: CASSGGTGLRSEQFF.

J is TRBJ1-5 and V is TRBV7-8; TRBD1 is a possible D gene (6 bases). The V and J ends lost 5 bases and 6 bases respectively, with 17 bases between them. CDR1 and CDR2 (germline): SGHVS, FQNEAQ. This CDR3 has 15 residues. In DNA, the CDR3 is TGTGCCAGCAGCACCCGATCAGGGGAAGGTCAGCCCCAGCATTTT. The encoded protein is CASSTRSGEGQPQHF.

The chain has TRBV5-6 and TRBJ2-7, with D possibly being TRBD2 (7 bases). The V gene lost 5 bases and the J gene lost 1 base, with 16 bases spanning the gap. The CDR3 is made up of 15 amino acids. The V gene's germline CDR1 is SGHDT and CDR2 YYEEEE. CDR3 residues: CASSFGRGGSYEQYF. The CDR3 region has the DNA TGTGCCAGCAGTTTTGGAAGGGGGGGATCCTACGAGCAGTACTTC.

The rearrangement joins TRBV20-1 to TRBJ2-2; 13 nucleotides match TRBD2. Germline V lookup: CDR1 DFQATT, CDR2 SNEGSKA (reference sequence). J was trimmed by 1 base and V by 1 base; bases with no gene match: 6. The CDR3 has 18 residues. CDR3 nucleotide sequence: TGCAGTGCTAGAGTTCCGACTAGCGGGGGGCTGAACACCGGGGAGCTGTTTTTT. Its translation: CSARVPTSGGLNTGELFF.

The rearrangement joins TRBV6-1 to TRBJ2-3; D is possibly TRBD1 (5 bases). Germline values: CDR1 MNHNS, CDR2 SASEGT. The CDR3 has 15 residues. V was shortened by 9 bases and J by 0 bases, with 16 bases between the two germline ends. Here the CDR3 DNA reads TGTGCCAGTTTTAGACAGACGTCTAGCACAGATACGCAGTATTTT. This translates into CASFRQTSSTDTQYF.

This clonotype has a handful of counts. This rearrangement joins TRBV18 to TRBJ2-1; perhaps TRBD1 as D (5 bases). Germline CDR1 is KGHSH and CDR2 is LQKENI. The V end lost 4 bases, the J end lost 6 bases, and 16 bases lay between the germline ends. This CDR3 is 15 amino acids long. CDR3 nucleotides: TGTGCCAGCTCACAAGTGAGCAGGGTGGGCAATGAGCAGTTCTTC. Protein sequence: CASSQVSRVGNEQFF.

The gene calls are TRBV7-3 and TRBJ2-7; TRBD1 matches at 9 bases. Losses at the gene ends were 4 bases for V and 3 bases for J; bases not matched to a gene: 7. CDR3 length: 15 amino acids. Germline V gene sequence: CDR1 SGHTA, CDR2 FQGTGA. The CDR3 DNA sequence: TGTGCCAGCAGCTCCATCGGGACAGGGATCTACGAGCAGTACTTC. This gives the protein CASSSIGTGIYEQYF.

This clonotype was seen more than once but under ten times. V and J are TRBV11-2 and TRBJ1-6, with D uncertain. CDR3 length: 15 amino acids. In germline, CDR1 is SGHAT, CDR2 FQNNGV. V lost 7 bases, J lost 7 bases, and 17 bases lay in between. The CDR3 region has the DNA TGTGCCAGCACCTTCGCGCGGGCGGGGAATTCACCCCTCCACTTT. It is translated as CASTFARAGNSPLHF.

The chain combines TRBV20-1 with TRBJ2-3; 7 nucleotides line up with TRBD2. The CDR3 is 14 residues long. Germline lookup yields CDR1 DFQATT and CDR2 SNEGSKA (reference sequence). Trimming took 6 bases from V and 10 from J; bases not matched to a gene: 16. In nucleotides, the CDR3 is TGCAGTGCCTCGAAGCGGGGTATAAGGGCGGCGCAGTATTTT. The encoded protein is CSASKRGIRAAQYF.

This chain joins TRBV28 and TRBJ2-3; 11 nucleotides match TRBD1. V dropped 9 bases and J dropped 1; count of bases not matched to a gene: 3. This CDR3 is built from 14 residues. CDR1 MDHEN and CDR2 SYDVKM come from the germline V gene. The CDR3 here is CASLDRGRTDTQYF. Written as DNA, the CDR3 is TGTGCCAGTTTGGACAGGGGGCGCACAGATACGCAGTATTTT.

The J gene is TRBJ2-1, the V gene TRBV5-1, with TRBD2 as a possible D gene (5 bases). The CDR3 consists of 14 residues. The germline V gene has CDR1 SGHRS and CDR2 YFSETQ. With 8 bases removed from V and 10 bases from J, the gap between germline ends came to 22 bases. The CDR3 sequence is CASYREGLAREQFF. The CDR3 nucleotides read TGCGCCAGTTATCGCGAAGGGTTAGCGAGGGAGCAGTTCTTC.

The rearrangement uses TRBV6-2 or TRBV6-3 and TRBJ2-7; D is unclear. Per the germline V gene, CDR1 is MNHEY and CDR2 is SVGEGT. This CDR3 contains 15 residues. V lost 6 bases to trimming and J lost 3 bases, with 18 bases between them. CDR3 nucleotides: TGTGCCAGCAGGTCCAGCTTTCCTCTAGGCTACGAGCAGTACTTC. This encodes CASRSSFPLGYEQYF.

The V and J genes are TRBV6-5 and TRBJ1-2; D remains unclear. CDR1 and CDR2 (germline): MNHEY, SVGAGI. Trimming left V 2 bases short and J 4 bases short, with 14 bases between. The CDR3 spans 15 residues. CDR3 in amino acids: CASSYDGSEGYGYTF. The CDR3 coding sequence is TGTGCCAGCAGTTACGACGGGAGCGAGGGCTATGGCTACACCTTC.